A single sample gave rise to the 7 T cell receptor beta chains below, sequenced in a study of control samples from healthy donors and cancer patients. Assay used: immunoSEQ multiplex PCR; TCRdb lists only in-frame clones, some missing. The sample consists of roughly 150,000 clones, 93% of them appearing once. Material for sequencing was blood. The receptors here all came from a young man in good health.

The chain recombines TRBV29-1 with TRBJ2-7; D may be TRBD1 (6 bases). Trimming left V 5 bases short and J 1 base short, with 18 bases between. Germline loops: CDR1 SQVTM, CDR2 ANQGSEA. The CDR3 is made up of 15 amino acids. CDR3 region: CSVLGRQGKSYEQYF. The CDR3 DNA follows: TGCAGCGTTTTGGGACGGCAGGGGAAATCCTACGAGCAGTACTTC.

The chain has TRBV11-2 and TRBJ2-2; 8 positions match TRBD2. Per the germline V gene, CDR1 is SGHAT and CDR2 is FQNNGV. With 6 bases clipped from V and 5 bases from J, the junction kept 8 bases outside the gene matches. The CDR3 loop spans 15 amino acids. The CDR3 loop reads CASSSTSGPTGELFF. The CDR3 nucleotides are TGTGCCAGCAGTTCCACTAGCGGCCCGACCGGGGAGCTGTTTTTT.

The rearrangement uses TRBV11-3 and TRBJ1-4, with D possibly matching TRBD1 (5 bases). Trimming shortened V by 1 base and J by 4 bases, and 16 bases separated the two germline ends. From germline, CDR1 is SGHNT and CDR2 YENEEA. CDR3 length equals 17 residues. As DNA, the CDR3 is TGTGCCAGCAGCTTAGCTGGGGGGGGTGGGGATAATGAAAAACTGTTTTTT. Residues: CASSLAGGGGDNEKLFF.

The chain links TRBV12-3 or TRBV12-4 to TRBJ2-7; 7 positions match TRBD2. CDR3 length equals 11 residues. The junction had 1 base not matched to a gene; V was cut back by 8 bases and J by 3 bases. CDR3 bases: TGTGCCAGCGGGAGGGTCTACGAGCAGTACTTC. It encodes CASGRVYEQYF.

The chain employs TRBV6-1 and TRBJ2-2, with D tentatively TRBD1 (6 bases). The germline V gene encodes CDR1 MNHNS and CDR2 SASEGT. Trimming cost V 1 base and J 6 bases, with 9 bases left between them. This CDR3 has 14 amino acids. Here the CDR3 DNA reads TGTGCCAGCAGTGAAGTCAGGGGCCCCGGGGAGCTGTTTTTT. Amino acids: CASSEVRGPGELFF.

This chain uses TRBV10-3 with TRBJ1-1, with no clear D. CDR3 length: 12 residues. Germline V gives CDR1 ENHRY, CDR2 SYGVKD. V gave up 2 bases and J gave up 6 bases, with 7 bases separating them. As DNA, the CDR3 is TGTGCCATCAGTGAGGTAGGCTCTGAAGCTTTCTTT. Translated: CAISEVGSEAFF.

The chain employs TRBV6-1 and TRBJ2-3, with 7 bases fitting TRBD2. J was trimmed by 5 bases and V by 1 base; bases with no gene match: 9. CDR1 and CDR2 from the germline V gene are MNHNS and SASEGT. The CDR3 has 16 residues. DNA of the CDR3: TGTGCCAGCAGTGAAGGGCTAGCGGCTATACGAGATACGCAGTATTTT. Its translation is CASSEGLAAIRDTQYF.